This T cell receptor beta chain was recovered during a study of vaccination effects on CD4 cells after COVID-19. Culture proceeded for more than nine days, and CD4+ T cells were then isolated. According to PCR results, the person was infected with SARS-CoV-2 between March and December 2020. Subjects were given two BNT162b2 or mRNA-1273 vaccine doses. This clone was observed a few times. No antigen is known for it. Some clones are missing from TCRdb's copy, which holds only in-frame ones; the method was immunoSEQ multiplex PCR. The table includes fewer than 55,000 clones, 76% detected once. The sequencing used CD4+ T cells from PBMCs cultured without peptide, collected after COVID-19 vaccination. The TCR comes from a human donor who had a prior SARS-CoV-2 infection.

In nucleotides, the CDR3 is TGTGCCAGCAGTGAACAGGCAGGGATGGACGAGCAGTACTTC. Translating it yields CASSEQAGMDEQYF. The chain has TRBV25-1 and TRBJ2-7; D possibly corresponds to TRBD1 (5 bases). V gave up 2 bases and J gave up 5 bases, with 13 bases separating them. The CDR3 runs 14 residues. CDR1 and CDR2 (germline): MGHDK, SYGVNS.